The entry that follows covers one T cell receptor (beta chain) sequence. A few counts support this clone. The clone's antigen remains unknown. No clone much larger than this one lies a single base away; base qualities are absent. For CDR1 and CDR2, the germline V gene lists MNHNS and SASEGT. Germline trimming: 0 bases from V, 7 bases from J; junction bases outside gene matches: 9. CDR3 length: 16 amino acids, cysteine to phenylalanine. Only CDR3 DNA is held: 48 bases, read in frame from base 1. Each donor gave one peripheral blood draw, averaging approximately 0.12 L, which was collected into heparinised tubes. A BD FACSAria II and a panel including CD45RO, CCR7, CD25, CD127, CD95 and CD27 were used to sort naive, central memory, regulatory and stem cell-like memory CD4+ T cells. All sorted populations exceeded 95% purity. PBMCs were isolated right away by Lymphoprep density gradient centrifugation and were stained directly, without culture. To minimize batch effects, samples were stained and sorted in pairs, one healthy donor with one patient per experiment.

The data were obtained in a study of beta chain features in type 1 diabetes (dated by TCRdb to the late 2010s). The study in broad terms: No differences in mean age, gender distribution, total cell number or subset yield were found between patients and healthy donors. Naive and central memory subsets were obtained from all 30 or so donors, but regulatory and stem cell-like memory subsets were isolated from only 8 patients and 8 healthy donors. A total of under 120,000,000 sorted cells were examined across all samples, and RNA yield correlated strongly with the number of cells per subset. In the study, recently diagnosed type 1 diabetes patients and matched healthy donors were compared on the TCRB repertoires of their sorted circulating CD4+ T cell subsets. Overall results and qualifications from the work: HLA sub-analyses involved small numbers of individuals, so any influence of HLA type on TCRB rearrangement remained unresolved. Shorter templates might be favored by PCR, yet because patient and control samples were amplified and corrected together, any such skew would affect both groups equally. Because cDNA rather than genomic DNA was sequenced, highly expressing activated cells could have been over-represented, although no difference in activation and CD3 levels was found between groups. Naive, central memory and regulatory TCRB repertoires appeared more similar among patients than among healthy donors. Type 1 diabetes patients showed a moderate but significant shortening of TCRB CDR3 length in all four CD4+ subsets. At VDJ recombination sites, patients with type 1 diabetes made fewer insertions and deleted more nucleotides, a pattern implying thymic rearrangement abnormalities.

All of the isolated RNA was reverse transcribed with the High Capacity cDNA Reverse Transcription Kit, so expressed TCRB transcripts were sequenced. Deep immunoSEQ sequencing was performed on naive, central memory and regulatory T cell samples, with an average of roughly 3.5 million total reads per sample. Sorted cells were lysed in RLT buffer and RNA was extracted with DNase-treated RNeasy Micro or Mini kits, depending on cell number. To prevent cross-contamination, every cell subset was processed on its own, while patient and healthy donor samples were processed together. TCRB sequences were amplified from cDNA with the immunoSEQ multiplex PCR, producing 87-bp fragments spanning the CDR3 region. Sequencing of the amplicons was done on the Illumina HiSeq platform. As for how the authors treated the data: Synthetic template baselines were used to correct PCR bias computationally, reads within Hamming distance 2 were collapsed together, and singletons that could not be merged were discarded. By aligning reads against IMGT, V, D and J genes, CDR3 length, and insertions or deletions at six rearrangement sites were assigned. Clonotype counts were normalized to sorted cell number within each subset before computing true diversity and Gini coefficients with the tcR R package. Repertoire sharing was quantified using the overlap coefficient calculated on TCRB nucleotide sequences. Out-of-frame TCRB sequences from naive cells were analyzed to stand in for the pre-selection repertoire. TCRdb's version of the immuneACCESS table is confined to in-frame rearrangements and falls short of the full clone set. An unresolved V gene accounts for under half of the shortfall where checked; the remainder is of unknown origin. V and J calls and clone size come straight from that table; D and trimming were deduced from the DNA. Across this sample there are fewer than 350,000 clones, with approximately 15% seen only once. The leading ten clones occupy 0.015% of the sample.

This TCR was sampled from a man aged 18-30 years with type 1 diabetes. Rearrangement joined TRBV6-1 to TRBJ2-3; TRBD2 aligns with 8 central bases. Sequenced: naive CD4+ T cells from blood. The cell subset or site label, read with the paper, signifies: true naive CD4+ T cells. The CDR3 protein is CASSEAQASGRYTQYF. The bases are TGTGCCAGCAGTGAAGCGCAGGCTAGCGGGCGCTATACGCAGTATTTT.